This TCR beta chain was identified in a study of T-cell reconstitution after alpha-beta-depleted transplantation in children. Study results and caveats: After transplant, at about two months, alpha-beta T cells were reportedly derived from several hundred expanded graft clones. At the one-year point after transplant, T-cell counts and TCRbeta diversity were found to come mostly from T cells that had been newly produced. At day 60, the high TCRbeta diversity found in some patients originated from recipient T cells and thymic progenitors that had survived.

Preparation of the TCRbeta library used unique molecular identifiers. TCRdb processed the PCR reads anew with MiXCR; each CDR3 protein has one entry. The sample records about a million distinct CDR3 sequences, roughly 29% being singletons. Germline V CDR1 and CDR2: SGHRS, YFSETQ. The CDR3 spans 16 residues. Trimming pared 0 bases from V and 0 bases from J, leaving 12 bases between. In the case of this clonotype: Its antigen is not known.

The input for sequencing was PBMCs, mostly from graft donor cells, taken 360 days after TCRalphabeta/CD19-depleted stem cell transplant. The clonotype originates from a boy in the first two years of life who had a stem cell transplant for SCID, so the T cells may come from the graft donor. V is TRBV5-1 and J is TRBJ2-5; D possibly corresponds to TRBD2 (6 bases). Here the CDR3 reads CASSLVMGDYQETQYF. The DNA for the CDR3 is TGCGCCAGCAGCTTGGTGATGGGGGACTACCAAGAGACCCAGTACTTC.